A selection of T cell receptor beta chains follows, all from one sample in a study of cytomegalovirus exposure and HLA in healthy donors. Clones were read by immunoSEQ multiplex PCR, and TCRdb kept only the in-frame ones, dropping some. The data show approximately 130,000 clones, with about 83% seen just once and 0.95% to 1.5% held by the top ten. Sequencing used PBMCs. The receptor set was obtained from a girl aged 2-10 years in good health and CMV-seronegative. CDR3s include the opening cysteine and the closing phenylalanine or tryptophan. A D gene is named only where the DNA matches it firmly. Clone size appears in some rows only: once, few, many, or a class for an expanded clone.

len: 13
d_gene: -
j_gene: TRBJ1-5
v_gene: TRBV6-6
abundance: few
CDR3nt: TGTGCCAGCACCCTAACAGGGTCTCAGCCCCAGCATTTT
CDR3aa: CASTLTGSQPQHF

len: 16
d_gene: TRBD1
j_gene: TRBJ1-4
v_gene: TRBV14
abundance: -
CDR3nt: TGTGCCAGCAGCCCGCACAGGGGGCAAGCTAATGAAAAACTGTTTTTT
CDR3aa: CASSPHRGQANEKLFF

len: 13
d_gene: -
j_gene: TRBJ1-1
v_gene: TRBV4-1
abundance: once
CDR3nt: TGCGCCAGCAGCCAAGCAGGGAACACTGAAGCTTTCTTT
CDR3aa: CASSQAGNTEAFF

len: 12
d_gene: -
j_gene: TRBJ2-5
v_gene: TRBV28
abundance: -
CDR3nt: TGTGCCAGCAGTCCCCAGTTGGAGACCCAGTACTTC
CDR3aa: CASSPQLETQYF

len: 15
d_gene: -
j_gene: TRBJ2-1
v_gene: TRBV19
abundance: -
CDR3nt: TGTGCCAGTAGTATGCAGGGAAGTGTGGTCGATGAGCAGTTCTTC
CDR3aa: CASSMQGSVVDEQFF

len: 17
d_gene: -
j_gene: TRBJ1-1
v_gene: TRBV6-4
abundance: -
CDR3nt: TGTGCCAGCAGTGACACGTGGACTCCAAAAGGTGCCACTGAAGCTTTCTTT
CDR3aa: CASSDTWTPKGATEAFF

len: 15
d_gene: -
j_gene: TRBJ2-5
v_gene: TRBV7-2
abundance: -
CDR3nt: TGTGCCAGCAGCTCACAACTAACACTTCAAGAGACCCAGTACTTC
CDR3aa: CASSSQLTLQETQYF

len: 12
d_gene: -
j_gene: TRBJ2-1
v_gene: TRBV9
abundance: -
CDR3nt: TGTGCCAGCAGCGTAGAAGGAGAAAAGCGCTTCTTC
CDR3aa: CASSVEGEKRFF

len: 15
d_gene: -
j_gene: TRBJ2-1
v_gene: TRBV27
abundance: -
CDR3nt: TGTGCCAGCAGTTTTACCCGGGATTCCTACAATGAGCAGTTCTTC
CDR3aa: CASSFTRDSYNEQFF

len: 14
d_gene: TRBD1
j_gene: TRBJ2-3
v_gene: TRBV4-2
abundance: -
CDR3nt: TGTGCCAGCAGCCACGACAGGGGTACAGATACGCAGTATTTT
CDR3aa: CASSHDRGTDTQYF

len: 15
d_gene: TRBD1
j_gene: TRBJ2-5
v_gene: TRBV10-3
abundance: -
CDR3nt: TGTGCCATCAGTGCCTCCGACAGGGGCCAAGAGACCCAGTACTTC
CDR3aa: CAISASDRGQETQYF

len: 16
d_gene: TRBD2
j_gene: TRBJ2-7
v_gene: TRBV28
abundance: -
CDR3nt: TGTGCCAGCAGTACTAGCGGCACCGGGCCAAGGAACGAGCAGTACTTC
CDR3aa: CASSTSGTGPRNEQYF

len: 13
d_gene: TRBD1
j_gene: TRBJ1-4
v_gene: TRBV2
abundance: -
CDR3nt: TGTGCCAGCAGCGAGGACAGGAGGGAAAAACTGTTTTTT
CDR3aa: CASSEDRREKLFF

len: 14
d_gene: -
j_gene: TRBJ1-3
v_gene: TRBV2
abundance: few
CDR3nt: TGTGCCAGCAGTGAAACCCGGGTAGGAAACACCATATATTTT
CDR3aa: CASSETRVGNTIYF

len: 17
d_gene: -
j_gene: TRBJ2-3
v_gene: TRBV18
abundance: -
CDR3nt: TGTGCCAGCTCGCCACAGGGGGCTAGCGGGATGTGGGATACGCAGTATTTT
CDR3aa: CASSPQGASGMWDTQYF

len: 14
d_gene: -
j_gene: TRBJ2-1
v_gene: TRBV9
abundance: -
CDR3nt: TGTGCCAGCAGCCCCCCCGGGACAATCAATGAGCAGTTCTTC
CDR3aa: CASSPPGTINEQFF

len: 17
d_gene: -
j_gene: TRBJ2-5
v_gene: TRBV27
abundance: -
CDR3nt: TGTGCCAGCAGATCCTTCGGGCTAGCGCCCCAGGGAGAGACCCAGTACTTC
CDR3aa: CASRSFGLAPQGETQYF

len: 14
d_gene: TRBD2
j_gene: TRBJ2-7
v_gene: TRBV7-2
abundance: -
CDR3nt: TGTGCCAGCAGCCAGCGGGAGAGGTCCAGCGAGCAGTACTTC
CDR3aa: CASSQRERSSEQYF

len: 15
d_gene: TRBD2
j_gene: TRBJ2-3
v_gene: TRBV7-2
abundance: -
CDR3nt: TGTGCCAGCAGGTCGATGCGGGGGGCCACAGATACGCAGTATTTT
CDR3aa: CASRSMRGATDTQYF

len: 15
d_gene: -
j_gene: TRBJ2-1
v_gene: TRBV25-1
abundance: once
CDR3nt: TGTGCCAGCAATCTCTTTAGGAGGGTAGTCCATGAGCAGTTCTTC
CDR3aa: CASNLFRRVVHEQFF

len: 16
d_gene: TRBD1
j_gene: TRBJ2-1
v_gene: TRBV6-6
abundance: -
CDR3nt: TGTGCCAGCAGTTACTCCCAACCGGGACAGTCGATTGAGCAGTTCTTC
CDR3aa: CASSYSQPGQSIEQFF

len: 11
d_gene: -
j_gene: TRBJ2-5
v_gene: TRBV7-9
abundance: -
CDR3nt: TGTGCCAGCAGCTTATTCGGTGAGCAGTACTTC
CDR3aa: CASSLFGEQYF

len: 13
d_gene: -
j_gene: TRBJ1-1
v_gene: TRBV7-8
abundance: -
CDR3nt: TGTGCCAGCAGCTCAGGGGTGGGGACTGAAGCTTTCTTT
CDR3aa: CASSSGVGTEAFF

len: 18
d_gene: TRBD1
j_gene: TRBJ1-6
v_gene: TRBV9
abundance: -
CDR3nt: TGTGCCAGCAGCGCAACAGGGGCCCCCAACCCCTATAATTCACCCCTCCACTTT
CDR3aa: CASSATGAPNPYNSPLHF